Listed here is a single TCR beta chain. The source of the sample is a study of blood T cell repertoires in COVID-19. Overall study: Acute and convalescent COVID-19 samples came from the United States, Italy and Spain.

Profiling relied on immunoSEQ multiplex PCR, and the TCRdb table lists in-frame clones only, not all of them. The sample yields 60,000 or so clones, 87% seen once. The ends were cut back, 2 bases at V and 3 bases at J, with 13 bases in the middle. This CDR3 has 15 amino acids. Germline-derived CDR1 and CDR2 are ENHRY and SYGVKD. The sequenced sample consisted of peripheral blood. The receptor was isolated from a human donor with acute or convalescent COVID-19. The donor label of this sample is uncertain. J is TRBJ1-2 and V is TRBV10-3; maybe TRBD1 (5 bases). CDR3 residues: CAISEKGGAYYGYTF. CDR3 bases: TGTGCCATCAGTGAGAAGGGCGGGGCATACTATGGCTACACCTTC.